A single sample gave rise to the 28 T cell receptor beta chains below, sequenced in a study of vaccination effects on CD4 cells after COVID-19. After around nine days in culture, the CD4+ T cells were isolated. Two doses of BNT162b2 or mRNA-1273 vaccine were administered to participants. The repertoire was sequenced with immunoSEQ multiplex PCR; TCRdb's copy has only in-frame clones and lacks some. The table lists fewer than 60,000 clones, 78% of them singletons. Their cognate antigens are unknown. The sample was CD4+ T cells from PBMCs cultured without peptide, taken after COVID-19 vaccination. The receptors here all came from a human donor who received a COVID-19 vaccine.

The chain joins TRBV15 to TRBJ2-7, with 9 bases that match TRBD2. Trimming removed 3 bases from V and 2 bases from J; junction bases left unmatched: 5. Germline V gene sequence: CDR1 LNHNV, CDR2 YYDKDF (reference sequence). The CDR3 extends over 15 amino acids. The DNA of the CDR3 is TGTGCCACCAGCAGCGCTAGCGGGGCAACCTACGAGCAGTACTTC. Protein product: CATSSASGATYEQYF.

The V call is TRBV19, the J call TRBJ1-2, with D uncertain. Germline CDR1 is LNHDA and CDR2 is SQIVND (reference sequence). The CDR3 is 14 amino acids. V dropped 6 bases and J dropped 4 bases, with 15 bases sitting between them. In DNA, the CDR3 is TGTGCCAGTAGCCAAGGGAGGATGCCCTATGGCTACACCTTC. This sequence encodes CASSQGRMPYGYTF.

This chain joins TRBV6-6 and TRBJ1-4; D call uncertain. Germline CDR1 is MNHNY and CDR2 is SVGAGI (reference sequence). The CDR3 runs to 16 residues. The germline V and J ends were trimmed by 7 bases and 5 bases, with 20 bases remaining between them. CDR3 DNA: TGTGCCAGCACCAAACCCGGGTCCGCCACAAATGAAAAACTGTTTTTT. This gives the protein CASTKPGSATNEKLFF.

This clone occurred once. The gene calls are TRBV19 and TRBJ2-2, with 7 bases aligning to TRBD1. CDR1 and CDR2 from the germline V gene are LNHDA and SQIVND (reference sequence). The CDR3 runs to 19 residues. Losses at the gene ends were 6 bases for V and 1 base for J; bases not matched to a gene: 17. The CDR3 sequence is CASRVAGSQGRLNTGELFF. Here the CDR3 DNA reads TGTGCCAGTAGAGTAGCAGGGTCACAGGGGCGGTTGAACACCGGGGAGCTGTTTTTT.

The CDR3 is CASSLFGRGSDYGYTF. The CDR3 DNA reads as TGCGCCAGCAGCTTGTTTGGCAGGGGGAGCGACTATGGCTACACCTTC. The V gene is TRBV5-1, the J gene TRBJ1-2, with TRBD1 identical over 7 bases. The CDR3 runs 16 residues. J lost 3 bases, V lost 1 base, and 9 bases had no gene match. The germline gives CDR1 SGHRS, CDR2 YFSETQ.

This clone was detected a few times. The rearrangement links TRBV10-1 to TRBJ2-6, with D unresolved. V was cut by 1 base and J by 0 bases, with 4 bases left in between. The CDR3 spans 15 residues. Looked up from germline, CDR1 is WNHNN and CDR2 is SYGVQD (reference sequence). The CDR3 loop is CASSECGSGANVLTF. The CDR3 coding sequence is TGCGCCAGCAGTGAGTGCGGCTCTGGGGCCAACGTCCTGACTTTC.

CDR3 bases: TGCAGCGTTGAATCACGCGCTCAGGGGACCTATGGCTACACCTTC. Its translation: CSVESRAQGTYGYTF. The chain is built from TRBV29-1 and TRBJ1-2; D might be TRBD1 (6 bases). V shed 2 bases and J shed 4 bases, with 17 bases lying between them. The CDR3 runs to 15 residues. Germline V gives CDR1 SQVTM, CDR2 ANQGSEA.

The V and J genes are TRBV5-1 and TRBJ2-7, with D possibly being TRBD1 (6 bases). CDR1 and CDR2 from the germline V gene are SGHRS and YFSETQ. This CDR3 is built from 12 residues. The V end was cut by 7 bases, the J end by 4 bases, with 12 bases between. This chain's CDR3 is CASGGQPYEQYF. The DNA for the CDR3 is TGCGCCAGCGGCGGACAGCCATACGAGCAGTACTTC.

This chain uses TRBV19 with TRBJ2-1; 8 nucleotides line up with TRBD1. Germline V CDR1 and CDR2: LNHDA, SQIVND (reference sequence). With 4 bases clipped from V and 8 bases from J, the junction kept 4 bases outside the gene matches. CDR3 size: 13 residues. CDR3 in amino acids: CASSNQGAYEQFF. In DNA, the CDR3 is TGTGCCAGTAGTAACCAGGGGGCCTATGAGCAGTTCTTC. The variable domain in full, with the rest retrieved from reference TRBV19 and TRBJ2-1, is DGGITQSPKYLFRKEGQNVTLSCEQNLNHDAMYWYRQDPGQGLRLIYYSQIVNDFQKGDIAEGYSVSREKKESFPLTVTSAQKNPTAFYLCASSNQGAYEQFFGPGTRLTVL.

This chain joins TRBV5-1 and TRBJ1-4, with D tentatively TRBD1 (5 bases). The V gene's germline CDR1 is SGHRS and CDR2 YFSETQ. The CDR3 covers 13 residues. The germline V and J ends were trimmed by 4 bases and 6 bases, with 10 bases remaining between them. CDR3 protein: CASSRGTDEKLFF. The CDR3 nucleotides read TGCGCCAGCAGCCGAGGGACGGATGAAAAACTGTTTTTT.

V gene TRBV4-3 combines with J gene TRBJ1-2, with 9 positions matching TRBD1. J lost 6 bases, V lost 2 bases, and 19 bases had no gene match. This CDR3 is 19 amino acids long. Germline V gene sequence: CDR1 LGHNA, CDR2 YSLEER. Here the CDR3 reads CASSQQWTRTGVFGNGYTF. The CDR3 DNA reads TGCGCCAGCAGCCAACAATGGACGAGGACAGGGGTGTTTGGGAATGGCTACACCTTC.

This rearrangement joins TRBV7-8 to TRBJ1-2, with TRBD1 matching 12 bases. Unmatched junction bases numbered 6, after V lost 5 bases and J lost 5 bases. Germline-derived CDR1 and CDR2 are SGHVS and FQNEAQ. The CDR3 runs to 15 residues. The CDR3 DNA is TGTGCCAGCAGCCCCCGGGACAGGGGGCATTATGGCTACACCTTC. Amino acids: CASSPRDRGHYGYTF.

The chain carries TRBV7-2 and TRBJ2-2; D unclear. Per germline, CDR1 SGHTA and CDR2 FQGNSA. The CDR3 runs 13 residues. Trimming removed 3 bases at V and 5 bases at J, with 7 bases between. The CDR3 DNA reads as TGTGCCAGCAGCTTTCCATGGACCGGGGAGCTGTTTTTT. Translating it yields CASSFPWTGELFF.

The J gene is TRBJ2-5, the V gene TRBV7-2; 10 bases are a match to TRBD1. The CDR3 runs 15 residues. V shed 5 bases and J 5 bases; nucleotides not matched to a gene: 8. CDR1 and CDR2 from the germline V gene are SGHTA and FQGNSA. The CDR3 protein is CASSQTGGGVETQYF. The CDR3 nucleotides are TGTGCCAGCAGCCAGACAGGGGGCGGGGTGGAGACCCAGTACTTC.

The gene calls are TRBV10-3 and TRBJ2-1; 9 nucleotides align to TRBD2. V shed 0 bases and J 0 bases; nucleotides not matched to a gene: 9. CDR1 and CDR2 (germline): ENHRY, SYGVKD. This CDR3 is built from 19 residues. CDR3 sequence: CAISESAGLAQSSYNEQFF. CDR3 coding DNA: TGTGCCATCAGTGAGTCGGCTGGACTAGCGCAGAGCTCCTACAATGAGCAGTTCTTC.

V and J are TRBV7-2 and TRBJ2-3; D gene unclear. The germline CDR1 and CDR2 sequences are SGHTA and FQGNSA. V was shortened by 1 base and J by 8 bases, with 7 bases between the two germline ends. The CDR3 extends over 12 amino acids. The CDR3: CASSLEVATQYF. The CDR3 DNA reads TGTGCCAGCAGCTTAGAGGTTGCTACGCAGTATTTT. Variable domain in full (rest from reference TRBV7-2 and TRBJ2-3): GAGVSQSPSNKVTEKGKDVELRCDPISGHTALYWYRQSLGQGLEFLIYFQGNSAPDKSGLPSDRFSAERTGGSVSTLTIQRTQQEDSAVYLCASSLEVATQYFGPGTRLTVL.

The chain recombines TRBV3-1 (or the pseudogene TRBV3-2) with TRBJ1-6, with D perhaps matching TRBD1 (6 bases). Germline CDR1 and CDR2: LGHDT and YNNKEL (reference sequence). The CDR3 runs to 15 residues. Trimming removed 4 bases at V and 0 bases at J, with 7 bases between. Written as DNA, the CDR3 is TGTGCCAGCAGCCCGACAGGCTCCTATAATTCACCCCTCCACTTT. Its translation is CASSPTGSYNSPLHF.

Notes on this clone: One junction end does not reproduce the germline sequence, and a read error may be involved. The V and J genes are TRBV2 and TRBJ1-1, with no clear D. This CDR3 is 11 amino acids long. The germline V gene has CDR1 SNHLY and CDR2 FYNNEI. The CDR3 loop is CASCERSEAFF. In DNA, the CDR3 is TGTGCCAGCTGTGAGCGGTCTGAAGCTTTCTTT. The full variable domain, in which reference TRBV2 and TRBJ1-1 provide the parts outside the CDR3, is EPEVTQTPSHQVTQMGQEVILRCVPISNHLYFYWYRQILGQKVEFLVSFYNNEISEKSEIFDDQFSVERPDGSNFTLKIRSTKLEDSAMYFCASCERSEAFFGQGTRLTVV.

The chain combines TRBV3-1 (or the pseudogene TRBV3-2) with TRBJ2-7; 10 nucleotides agree with TRBD2. Germline V gene lookup returns CDR1 LGHDT and CDR2 YNNKEL (reference sequence). J was trimmed by 3 bases and V by 3 bases; bases with no gene match: 8. CDR3 length equals 16 residues. CDR3 residues: CASSHKWLAGGYEQYF. The DNA of the CDR3 is TGTGCCAGCAGCCATAAATGGTTAGCGGGAGGCTACGAGCAGTACTTC.

The sample holds a few counts of this clone. The chain is built from TRBV14 and TRBJ2-5; 10 positions match TRBD2. The CDR3 length is 17 residues. CDR1 is SGHDN, CDR2 FVKESK, per germline. Trimming at V came to 2 bases and at J to 2 bases, leaving 8 bases not matched to a gene. The CDR3 region has the DNA TGTGCCAGCAGCCAACTAGCGGGGGACCCAAAGCAAGAGACCCAGTACTTC. Amino acids: CASSQLAGDPKQETQYF.

The V call is TRBV9, the J call TRBJ2-3; a weak D match, TRBD1 (6 bases). Trimming removed 3 bases from V and 11 bases from J, with 19 bases in between. Germline assignment: CDR1 SGDLS and CDR2 YYNGEE. The CDR3 is 14 amino acids. DNA of the CDR3: TGTGCCAGCAGCGACCCGAGCGGTGGGGGCCAGCAGTATTTT. Its protein product is CASSDPSGGGQQYF.

This chain links TRBV6-5 with TRBJ1-1, with 9 bases identical to TRBD1. CDR3 length: 12 residues. Trimming took 5 bases from V and 10 from J; bases not matched to a gene: 5. Germline V gene sequence: CDR1 MNHEY, CDR2 SVGAGI. The CDR3, as DNA: TGTGCCAGCAGTCCTCGGGACAGGGCAGCTTTCTTT. Translated, it gives CASSPRDRAAFF.

This rearrangement joins TRBV2 to TRBJ2-1, with 8 bases that match TRBD2. J gave up 7 bases and V 2 bases, and 4 bases lay outside the gene matches. CDR1 is SNHLY, CDR2 FYNNEI, per germline. The CDR3 is made up of 14 amino acids. The CDR3, as DNA: TGTGCCAGCAGTGAACAGCGGGGGACGAATGAGCAGTTCTTC. This gives the protein CASSEQRGTNEQFF.

This clone was seen just once. The chain employs TRBV19 and TRBJ2-5; perhaps TRBD2 as D (6 bases). V lost 5 bases and J lost 7, with 23 bases in between. CDR3 length equals 16 residues. CDR1 is LNHDA and CDR2 is SQIVND in the germline V gene (reference sequence). The CDR3 loop is CASSRGRDGSYGTQYF. The CDR3 DNA reads TGTGCCAGTAGTCGAGGGCGGGACGGCTCTTATGGGACCCAGTACTTC.

The chain employs TRBV5-1 and TRBJ2-1; 7 nucleotides align to TRBD1. The V and J ends lost 0 bases and 9 bases, in that order; junction bases with no gene match: 9. CDR1 is SGHRS, CDR2 YFSETQ, per germline. The CDR3 extends over 15 amino acids. CDR3 residues: CASSLVAGGRGEQFF. The CDR3, as DNA: TGCGCCAGCAGCTTGGTGGCAGGGGGAAGGGGTGAGCAGTTCTTC.

This rearrangement joins TRBV7-9 to TRBJ2-7, with no clear D. Germline values: CDR1 SEHNR, CDR2 FQNEAQ (reference sequence). The CDR3 spans 12 residues. Deletions cut 0 bases from V and 4 bases from J, with 4 bases between. CDR3 nucleotides: TGTGCCAGCAGCTTAGCAGAATACGAGCAGTACTTC. This sequence encodes CASSLAEYEQYF.

CDR3 nucleotides: TGTGCCAGCAGCTTATCATCTCACCGGCATGGCTACACCTTC. Its protein is CASSLSSHRHGYTF. The V and J genes are TRBV7-8 and TRBJ1-2; no reliable D call. The CDR3 contains 14 residues. Between the trimmed V and J ends, which lost 2 bases and 6 bases, there was a span of 13 bases. The germline CDR1 and CDR2 sequences are SGHVS and FQNEAQ.

The V call is TRBV5-1, the J call TRBJ2-1; 14 nucleotides align to TRBD2. This CDR3 region has 16 residues. Germline loops: CDR1 SGHRS, CDR2 YFSETQ. Trimming took 1 base from V and 8 from J; bases not matched to a gene: 5. The CDR3 here is CASSLRTSGRYHEQFF. In DNA form, the CDR3 reads TGCGCCAGCAGCTTGCGGACTAGCGGGAGGTACCATGAGCAGTTCTTC.